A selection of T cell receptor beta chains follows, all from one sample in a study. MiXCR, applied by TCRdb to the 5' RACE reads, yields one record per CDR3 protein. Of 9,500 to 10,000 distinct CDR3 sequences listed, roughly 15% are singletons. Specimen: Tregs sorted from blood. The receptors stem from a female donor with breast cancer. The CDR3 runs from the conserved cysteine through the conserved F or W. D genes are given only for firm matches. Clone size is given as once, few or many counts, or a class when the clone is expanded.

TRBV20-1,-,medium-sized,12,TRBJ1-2,CSATDSSYGYTF,TGCAGTGCTACTGACAGCTCCTATGGCTACACCTTC
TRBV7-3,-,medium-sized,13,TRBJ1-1,CASSPTPPTEAFF,TGTGCCAGCAGCCCCACCCCCCCCACTGAAGCTTTCTTT
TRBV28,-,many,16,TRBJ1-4,CASSSPLPGLNEKLFF,TGTGCCAGCAGCTCGCCTCTGCCAGGCCTGAACGAAAAACTGTTTTTT
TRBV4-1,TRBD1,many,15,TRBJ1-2,CASSQTPTGGHGYTF,TGCGCCAGCAGCCAAACCCCAACAGGGGGCCATGGCTACACCTTC
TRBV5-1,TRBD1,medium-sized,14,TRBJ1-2,CASTQDRGNYGYTF,TGCGCCAGCACCCAGGACAGGGGGAACTATGGCTACACCTTC
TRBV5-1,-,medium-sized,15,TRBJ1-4,CASSLGGLRNEKLFF,TGCGCCAGCAGCTTGGGCGGACTAAGAAACGAAAAACTGTTTTTT
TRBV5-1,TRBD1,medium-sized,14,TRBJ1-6,CASSSGQYNSPLHF,TGCGCCAGCAGCTCGGGACAGTATAATTCACCCCTCCACTTT
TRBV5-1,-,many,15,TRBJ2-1,CASSLYRTETNEQFF,TGCGCCAGCAGCTTGTATCGGACAGAGACCAATGAGCAGTTCTTC
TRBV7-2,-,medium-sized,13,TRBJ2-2,CASSPTNTGELFF,TGTGCCAGCAGCCCCACGAACACCGGGGAGCTGTTTTTT
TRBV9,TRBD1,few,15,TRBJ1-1,CASSGSTGMNTEAFF,TGTGCCAGCAGCGGATCGACAGGGATGAACACTGAAGCTTTCTTT
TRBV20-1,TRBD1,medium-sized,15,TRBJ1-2,CSATARGRRNYGYTF,TGCAGTGCTACCGCCAGGGGGCGCCGAAACTATGGCTACACCTTC
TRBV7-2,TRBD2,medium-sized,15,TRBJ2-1,CASSPRTSGGNEQFF,TGTGCCAGCAGCCCGCGGACTAGCGGGGGTAATGAGCAGTTCTTC